This record concerns one TCR beta chain sequence. Its antigen is not identified. This specimen comes from a study of blood T cells in healthy people across ages. General study results and limits: The diversity estimates, figures obtained from one million T cells, were considered underestimates.

Together with a sample-barcoded 5' primer, a J-beta primer mix was included in a second PCR lasting about 6 to 11 cycles. Each CDR3 protein is one row after TCRdb ran MiXCR on the 5' RACE reads. The sample includes 500,000 to 600,000 distinct CDR3 sequences, approximately 30% of them seen just once. The CDR3 is made up of 16 amino acids. J lost 5 bases, V lost 3 bases, and 5 bases had no gene match. The V gene's germline CDR1 is SGDLS and CDR2 YYNGEE. Total RNA amounts of at least 5.5 micrograms were extracted per sample. This sequence was found in a woman in her 70s in good health. Input material: blood. The chain couples TRBV9 to TRBJ1-4; 12 bases match TRBD1. The CDR3, as DNA: TGTGCCAGCAGCGCTGGGGACAGGGGGCGCAATGAAAAACTGTTTTTT. This codes for CASSAGDRGRNEKLFF.